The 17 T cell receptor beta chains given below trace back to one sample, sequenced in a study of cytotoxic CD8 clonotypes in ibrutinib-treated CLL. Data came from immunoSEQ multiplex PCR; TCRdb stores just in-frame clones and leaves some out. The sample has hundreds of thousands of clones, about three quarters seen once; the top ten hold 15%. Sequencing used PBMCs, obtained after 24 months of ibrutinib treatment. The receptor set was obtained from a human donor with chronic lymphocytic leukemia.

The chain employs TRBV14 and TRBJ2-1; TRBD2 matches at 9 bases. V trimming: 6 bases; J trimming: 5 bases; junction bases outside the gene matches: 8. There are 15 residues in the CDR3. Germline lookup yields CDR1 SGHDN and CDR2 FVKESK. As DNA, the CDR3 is TGTGCCAGCAGAGAGGGACTAGCAGCTGACAATGAGCAGTTCTTC. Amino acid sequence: CASREGLAADNEQFF. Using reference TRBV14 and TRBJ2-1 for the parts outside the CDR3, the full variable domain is EAGVTQFPSHSVIEKGQTVTLRCDPISGHDNLYWYRRVMGKEIKFLLHFVKESKQDESGMPNNRFLAERTGGTYSTLKVQPAELEDSGVYFCASREGLAADNEQFFGPGTRLTVL.

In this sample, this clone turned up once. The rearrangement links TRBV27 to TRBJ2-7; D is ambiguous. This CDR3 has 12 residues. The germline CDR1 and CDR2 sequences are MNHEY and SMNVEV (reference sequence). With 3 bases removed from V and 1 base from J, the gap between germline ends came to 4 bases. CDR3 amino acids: CASSFWSYEQYF. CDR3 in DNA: TGTGCCAGCAGTTTTTGGTCCTACGAGCAGTACTTC.

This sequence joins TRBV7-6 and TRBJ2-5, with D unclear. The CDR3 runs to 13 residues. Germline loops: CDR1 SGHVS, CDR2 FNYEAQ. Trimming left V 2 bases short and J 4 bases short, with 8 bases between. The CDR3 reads CASSLYGTETQYF. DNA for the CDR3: TGTGCCAGCAGCTTATATGGTACAGAGACCCAGTACTTC.

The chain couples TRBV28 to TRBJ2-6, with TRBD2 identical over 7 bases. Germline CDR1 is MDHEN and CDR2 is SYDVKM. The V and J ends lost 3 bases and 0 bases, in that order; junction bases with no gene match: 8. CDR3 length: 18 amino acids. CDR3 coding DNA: TGTGCCAGCAGTTTTCATGGTGGGGGGGGCTCTGGGGCCAACGTCCTGACTTTC. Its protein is CASSFHGGGGSGANVLTF.

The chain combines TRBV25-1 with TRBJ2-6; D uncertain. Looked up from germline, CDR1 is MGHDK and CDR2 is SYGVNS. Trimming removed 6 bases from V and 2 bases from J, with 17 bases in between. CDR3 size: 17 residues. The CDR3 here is CASSRTDGLAGANVLTF. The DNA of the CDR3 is TGTGCCAGCAGCCGAACGGATGGGTTGGCTGGGGCCAACGTCCTGACTTTC.

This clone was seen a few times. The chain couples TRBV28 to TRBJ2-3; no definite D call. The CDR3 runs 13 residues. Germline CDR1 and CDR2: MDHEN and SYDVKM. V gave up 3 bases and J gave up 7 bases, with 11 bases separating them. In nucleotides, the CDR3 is TGTGCCAGCAGTTTCCGACTGATATATACGCAGTATTTT. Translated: CASSFRLIYTQYF.

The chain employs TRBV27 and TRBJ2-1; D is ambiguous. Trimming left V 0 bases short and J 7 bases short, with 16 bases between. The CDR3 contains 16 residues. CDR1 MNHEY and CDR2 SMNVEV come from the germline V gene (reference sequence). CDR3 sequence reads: CASSLSRALIRNEQFF. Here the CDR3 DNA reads TGTGCCAGCAGTTTATCTCGGGCCCTAATTCGGAATGAGCAGTTCTTC.

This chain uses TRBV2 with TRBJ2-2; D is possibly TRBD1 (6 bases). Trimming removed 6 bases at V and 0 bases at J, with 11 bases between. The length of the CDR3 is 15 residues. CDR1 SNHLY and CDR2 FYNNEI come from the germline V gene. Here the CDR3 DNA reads TGTGCCAGCAGCCTACAGGGACCGAACACCGGGGAGCTGTTTTTT. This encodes CASSLQGPNTGELFF.

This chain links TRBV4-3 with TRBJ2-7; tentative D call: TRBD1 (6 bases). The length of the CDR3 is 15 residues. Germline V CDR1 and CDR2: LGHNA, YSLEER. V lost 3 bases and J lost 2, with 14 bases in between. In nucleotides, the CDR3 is TGCGCCAGCAGCCAGAGCCCGGGACACCCCTACGAGCAGTACTTC. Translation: CASSQSPGHPYEQYF.

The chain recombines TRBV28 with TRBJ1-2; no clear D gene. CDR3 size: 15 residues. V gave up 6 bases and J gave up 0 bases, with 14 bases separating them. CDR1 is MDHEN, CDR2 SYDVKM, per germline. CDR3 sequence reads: CASSPAAIANYGYTF. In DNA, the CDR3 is TGTGCCAGCAGCCCGGCAGCGATAGCTAACTATGGCTACACCTTC.

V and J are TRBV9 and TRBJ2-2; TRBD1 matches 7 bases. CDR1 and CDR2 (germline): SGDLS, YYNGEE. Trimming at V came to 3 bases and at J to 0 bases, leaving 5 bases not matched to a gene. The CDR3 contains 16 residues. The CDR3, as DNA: TGTGCCAGCAGCGCCGGGACAGACGCGAACACCGGGGAGCTGTTTTTT. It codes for CASSAGTDANTGELFF. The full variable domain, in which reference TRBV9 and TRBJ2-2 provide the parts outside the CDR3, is DSGVTQTPKHLITATGQRVTLRCSPRSGDLSVYWYQQSLDQGLQFLIQYYNGEERAKGNILERFSAQQFPDLHSELNLSSLELGDSALYFCASSAGTDANTGELFFGEGSRLTVL.

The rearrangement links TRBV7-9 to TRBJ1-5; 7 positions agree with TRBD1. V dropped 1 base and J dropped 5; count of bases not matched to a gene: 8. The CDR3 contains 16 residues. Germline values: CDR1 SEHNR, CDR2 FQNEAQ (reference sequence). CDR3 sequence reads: CASSLDGTVADQPQHF. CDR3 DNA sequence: TGTGCCAGCAGCTTAGATGGGACAGTAGCCGATCAGCCCCAGCATTTT.

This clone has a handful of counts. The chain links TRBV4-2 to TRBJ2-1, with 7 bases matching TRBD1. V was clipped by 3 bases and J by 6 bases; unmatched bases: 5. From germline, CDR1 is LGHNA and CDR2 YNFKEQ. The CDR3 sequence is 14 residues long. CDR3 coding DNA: TGTGCCAGCAGCCAGTCGACAGGGATCAATGAGCAGTTCTTC. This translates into CASSQSTGINEQFF.

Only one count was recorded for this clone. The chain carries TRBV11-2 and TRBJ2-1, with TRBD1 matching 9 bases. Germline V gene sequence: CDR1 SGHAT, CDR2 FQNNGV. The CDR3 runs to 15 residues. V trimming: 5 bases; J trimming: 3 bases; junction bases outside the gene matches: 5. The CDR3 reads CASSPRTGDYNEQFF. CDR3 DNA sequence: TGTGCCAGCAGCCCCAGGACAGGGGACTACAATGAGCAGTTCTTC.

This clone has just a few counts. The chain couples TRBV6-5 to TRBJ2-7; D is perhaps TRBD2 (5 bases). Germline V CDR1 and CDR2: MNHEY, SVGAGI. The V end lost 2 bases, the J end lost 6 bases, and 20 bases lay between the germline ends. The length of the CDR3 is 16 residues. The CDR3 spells CASSYGFGVLGREQYF. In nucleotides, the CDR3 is TGTGCCAGCAGTTACGGCTTCGGGGTTCTGGGTCGCGAGCAGTACTTC.

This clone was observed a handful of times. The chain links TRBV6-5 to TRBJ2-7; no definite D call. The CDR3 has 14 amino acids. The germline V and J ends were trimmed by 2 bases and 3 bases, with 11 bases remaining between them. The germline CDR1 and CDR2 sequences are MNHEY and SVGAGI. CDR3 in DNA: TGTGCCAGCAGTTACGGTAAAGGGTTCTACGAGCAGTACTTC. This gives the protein CASSYGKGFYEQYF.

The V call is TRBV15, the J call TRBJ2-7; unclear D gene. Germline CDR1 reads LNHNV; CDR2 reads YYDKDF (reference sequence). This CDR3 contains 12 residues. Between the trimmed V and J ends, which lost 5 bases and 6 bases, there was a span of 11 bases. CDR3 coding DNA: TGTGCCACCAGCGGAGCCTTGGGCGAGCAGTACTTC. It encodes CATSGALGEQYF.